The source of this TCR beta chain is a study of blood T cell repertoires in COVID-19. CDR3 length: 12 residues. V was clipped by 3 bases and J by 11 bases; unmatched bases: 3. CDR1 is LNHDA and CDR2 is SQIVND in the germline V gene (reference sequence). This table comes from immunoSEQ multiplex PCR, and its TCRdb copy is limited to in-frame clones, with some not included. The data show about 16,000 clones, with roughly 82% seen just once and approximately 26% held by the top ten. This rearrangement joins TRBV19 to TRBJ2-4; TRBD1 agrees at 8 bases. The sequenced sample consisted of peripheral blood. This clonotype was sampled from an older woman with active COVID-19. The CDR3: CASSIGQGLQYF. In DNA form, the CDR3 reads TGTGCCAGTAGTATTGGACAGGGACTTCAGTACTTC.